The entry below gives a single TCR beta chain sequence along with its context. The data were taken from a study of blood T cell dynamics during melanoma immunotherapy. Across the whole study: Patients with metastatic melanoma got pembrolizumab or nivolumab-ipilimumab as first-line care.

V was pared by 3 bases and J by 3 bases, with 9 bases between. The CDR3 spans 14 residues. The germline V gene has CDR1 MNHEY and CDR2 SMNVEV (reference sequence). Time point specified: pre-treatment baseline. The protocol was immunoSEQ multiplex PCR, while the TCRdb copy is restricted to in-frame clones and leaves out a portion. The sample includes over 10,000 clones, less than 85% seen only once; the top ten take about 9.4%. The sample was blood, taken from a patient treated with checkpoint blockade. The sequence was collected from a human donor with melanoma. This chain links TRBV27 with TRBJ1-5; the D is unclear. CDR3 residues: CASSLDWTNQPQHF. Written as DNA, the CDR3 is TGTGCCAGCAGTTTGGACTGGACCAATCAGCCCCAGCATTTT.